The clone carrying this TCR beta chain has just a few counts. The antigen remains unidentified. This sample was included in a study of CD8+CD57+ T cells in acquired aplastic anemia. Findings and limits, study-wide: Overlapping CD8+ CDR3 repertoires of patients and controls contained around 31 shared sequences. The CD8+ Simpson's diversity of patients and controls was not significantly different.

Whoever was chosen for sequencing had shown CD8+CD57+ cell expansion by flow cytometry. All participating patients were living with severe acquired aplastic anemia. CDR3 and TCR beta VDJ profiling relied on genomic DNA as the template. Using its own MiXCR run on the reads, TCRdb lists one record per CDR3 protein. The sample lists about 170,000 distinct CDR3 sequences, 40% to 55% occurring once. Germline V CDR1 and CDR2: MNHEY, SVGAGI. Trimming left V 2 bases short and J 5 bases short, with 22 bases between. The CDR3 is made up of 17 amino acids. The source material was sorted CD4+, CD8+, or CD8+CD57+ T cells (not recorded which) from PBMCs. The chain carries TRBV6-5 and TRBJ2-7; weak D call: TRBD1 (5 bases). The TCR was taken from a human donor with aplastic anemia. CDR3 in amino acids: CASSYVLTAGLSHEQYF. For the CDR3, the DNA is TGTGCCAGCAGTTACGTTTTAACGGCAGGGCTTTCCCACGAGCAGTACTTC.